The rows below give T cell receptor beta chains drawn from one sample of a study of CD8 T cells in Susac syndrome. TCRdb analysed the immunoSEQ multiplex PCR reads with MiXCR anew, one entry per CDR3 protein. Here the sample spans 100,000 to 150,000 distinct CDR3 sequences, approximately 93% being singletons. Sequencing was performed on CD8+ T cells from PBMCs. The origin of the receptors is a human donor with multiple sclerosis. The CDR3 runs from the conserved cysteine through the conserved F or W. The order of the fields is CDR3 protein, CDR3 DNA, clone size, D gene, V gene, J gene. The D gene is left open where the match is weak. Part of the rows lack a size; the others show once, few, many or a class for expanded clones.

CDR3 protein: CASSPPASQETQYF; CDR3 DNA: TGTGCCAGCAGCCCACCAGCTAGCCAAGAGACCCAGTACTTC; clone size: NA; D gene: NA; V gene: TRBV9; J gene: TRBJ2-5
CDR3 protein: CAAQGYEQYF; CDR3 DNA: TGTGCCGCCCAGGGATACGAGCAGTACTTC; clone size: NA; D gene: NA; V gene: TRBV28; J gene: TRBJ2-7
CDR3 protein: CAWNHGSTDTQYF; CDR3 DNA: TGTGCCTGGAATCACGGGAGCACAGATACGCAGTATTTT; clone size: NA; D gene: NA; V gene: TRBV30; J gene: TRBJ2-3
CDR3 protein: CASSSGNSPLHF; CDR3 DNA: TGTGCCAGCAGCTCAGGGAATTCACCCCTCCACTTT; clone size: NA; D gene: NA; V gene: TRBV13; J gene: TRBJ1-6
CDR3 protein: CAWEGLGISFSGNTGELFF; CDR3 DNA: TGTGCCTGGGAGGGGCTGGGGATTTCCTTTTCAGGGAACACCGGGGAGCTGTTTTTT; clone size: NA; D gene: NA; V gene: TRBV30; J gene: TRBJ2-2
CDR3 protein: CASSLEGNTIYF; CDR3 DNA: TGTGCCAGCAGCTTGGAGGGAAACACCATATATTTT; clone size: NA; D gene: NA; V gene: TRBV7-9; J gene: TRBJ1-3
CDR3 protein: CAISEIGSNQPQHF; CDR3 DNA: TGTGCCATCAGTGAGATAGGGAGCAATCAGCCCCAGCATTTT; clone size: NA; D gene: NA; V gene: TRBV10-3; J gene: TRBJ1-5
CDR3 protein: CASSDTANTGELFF; CDR3 DNA: TGCGCCAGCAGTGACACTGCGAACACCGGGGAGCTGTTTTTT; clone size: few; D gene: NA; V gene: TRBV5-1; J gene: TRBJ2-2
CDR3 protein: CASSLERDDTQYF; CDR3 DNA: TGTGCCAGCAGCTTAGAAAGGGATGATACGCAGTATTTT; clone size: NA; D gene: NA; V gene: TRBV13; J gene: TRBJ2-3
CDR3 protein: CASSPGTSGIYEQYF; CDR3 DNA: TGTGCCAGCAGCCCCGGTACTAGCGGCATCTACGAGCAGTACTTC; clone size: NA; D gene: TRBD2; V gene: TRBV28; J gene: TRBJ2-7
CDR3 protein: CASSDRGQQFF; CDR3 DNA: TGTGCCAGCAGCGACAGGGGACAGCAGTTCTTC; clone size: NA; D gene: TRBD1; V gene: TRBV11-2; J gene: TRBJ2-1
CDR3 protein: CSATGTGTFRGNQPQHF; CDR3 DNA: TGCAGTGCCACCGGGACAGGGACCTTTAGGGGCAATCAGCCCCAGCATTTT; clone size: NA; D gene: TRBD1; V gene: TRBV20-1; J gene: TRBJ1-5
CDR3 protein: CASSLGPAGVSSYNEQFF; CDR3 DNA: TGTGCCAGCAGCTTAGGTCCAGCGGGAGTAAGCTCCTACAATGAGCAGTTCTTC; clone size: NA; D gene: TRBD2; V gene: TRBV7-6; J gene: TRBJ2-1
CDR3 protein: CATLLRQGLQPQHF; CDR3 DNA: TGTGCCACCCTCCTCAGGCAGGGATTACAGCCCCAGCATTTT; clone size: NA; D gene: NA; V gene: TRBV28; J gene: TRBJ1-5
CDR3 protein: CASRSGTSVETQYF; CDR3 DNA: TGTGCCAGCAGGTCCGGGACTAGCGTAGAGACCCAGTACTTC; clone size: NA; D gene: TRBD2; V gene: TRBV6-5; J gene: TRBJ2-5
CDR3 protein: CASSLRGLTYNEQFF; CDR3 DNA: TGTGCCAGCAGCCTTAGGGGACTAACTTACAATGAGCAGTTCTTC; clone size: NA; D gene: TRBD2; V gene: TRBV9; J gene: TRBJ2-1
CDR3 protein: CASNPHANSVGLSYEQYF; CDR3 DNA: TGTGCCAGCAATCCCCATGCCAACTCGGTCGGCCTCTCCTACGAGCAGTACTTC; clone size: NA; D gene: NA; V gene: TRBV28; J gene: TRBJ2-7
CDR3 protein: CASSVDRDTEAFF; CDR3 DNA: TGTGCCAGCAGCGTAGATAGAGACACTGAAGCTTTCTTT; clone size: NA; D gene: NA; V gene: TRBV9; J gene: TRBJ1-1
CDR3 protein: CASSLGAPTATEAFF; CDR3 DNA: TGTGCCAGCAGCTTAGGGGCCCCCACAGCAACTGAAGCTTTCTTT; clone size: NA; D gene: NA; V gene: TRBV7-8; J gene: TRBJ1-1
CDR3 protein: CASSPYRGADTQYF; CDR3 DNA: TGTGCCAGCAGCCCTTACCGGGGGGCAGATACGCAGTATTTT; clone size: NA; D gene: TRBD2; V gene: TRBV7-2; J gene: TRBJ2-3
CDR3 protein: CASSPRTSGRRNEQFF; CDR3 DNA: TGTGCCAGCAGCCCGAGGACTAGCGGGAGGAGAAATGAGCAGTTCTTC; clone size: NA; D gene: TRBD2; V gene: TRBV7-9; J gene: TRBJ2-1
CDR3 protein: CSVDRRSYGYTF; CDR3 DNA: TGCAGCGTTGATCGGCGGAGCTATGGCTACACCTTC; clone size: NA; D gene: NA; V gene: TRBV29-1; J gene: TRBJ1-2
CDR3 protein: CASSEDGTWNTDTQYF; CDR3 DNA: TGTGCCAGCAGTGAAGACGGGACGTGGAACACAGATACGCAGTATTTT; clone size: NA; D gene: NA; V gene: TRBV2; J gene: TRBJ2-3
CDR3 protein: CASSYLGPNIGTGELFF; CDR3 DNA: TGTGCCAGCAGTTACCTGGGACCTAACATCGGGACCGGGGAGCTGTTTTTT; clone size: NA; D gene: NA; V gene: TRBV6-2/TRBV6-3; J gene: TRBJ2-2
CDR3 protein: CASSTAGGNQPQHF; CDR3 DNA: TGTGCCAGTAGTACGGCAGGGGGCAATCAGCCCCAGCATTTT; clone size: NA; D gene: NA; V gene: TRBV19; J gene: TRBJ1-5
CDR3 protein: CSARDPFGGYTIYF; CDR3 DNA: TGCAGTGCTAGAGATCCTTTTGGGGGATACACCATATATTTT; clone size: NA; D gene: NA; V gene: TRBV20-1; J gene: TRBJ1-3
CDR3 protein: CASSLPRDGQPNYGYTF; CDR3 DNA: TGCGCCAGCAGCTTGCCTCGAGATGGACAGCCTAACTATGGCTACACCTTC; clone size: few; D gene: NA; V gene: TRBV5-1; J gene: TRBJ1-2
CDR3 protein: CASSLALGGGARRGEQFF; CDR3 DNA: TGTGCCAGCAGCTTAGCTTTGGGGGGTGGGGCCCGACGAGGAGAGCAGTTCTTC; clone size: NA; D gene: NA; V gene: TRBV7-9; J gene: TRBJ2-1
CDR3 protein: CAWSQGQGGTDTQYF; CDR3 DNA: TGTGCCTGGAGCCAGGGACAGGGGGGGACAGATACGCAGTATTTT; clone size: NA; D gene: TRBD1; V gene: TRBV30; J gene: TRBJ2-3
CDR3 protein: CAISGFGWTGGSYNEQFF; CDR3 DNA: TGTGCCATCAGTGGATTCGGATGGACAGGAGGATCCTACAATGAGCAGTTCTTC; clone size: once; D gene: TRBD1; V gene: TRBV10-3; J gene: TRBJ2-1
CDR3 protein: CASSLRTGDEQYF; CDR3 DNA: TGTGCCAGCAGTCTACGGACAGGGGACGAGCAGTACTTC; clone size: NA; D gene: TRBD1; V gene: TRBV6-6; J gene: TRBJ2-7
CDR3 protein: CASSPSGQGVSTDTQYF; CDR3 DNA: TGTGCCAGCAGCCCCTCGGGCCAGGGGGTCAGCACAGATACGCAGTATTTT; clone size: NA; D gene: TRBD1; V gene: TRBV13; J gene: TRBJ2-3
CDR3 protein: CASKRQGASPLHF; CDR3 DNA: TGTGCCAGTAAAAGACAGGGGGCTTCACCCCTCCACTTT; clone size: NA; D gene: TRBD1; V gene: TRBV19; J gene: TRBJ1-6
CDR3 protein: CATYEQYF; CDR3 DNA: TGCGCCACCTACGAGCAGTACTTC; clone size: NA; D gene: NA; V gene: TRBV23-1; J gene: TRBJ2-7
CDR3 protein: CASSLRTKVSYNEQFF; CDR3 DNA: TGTGCCAGCAGCTTAAGGACTAAGGTATCCTACAATGAGCAGTTCTTC; clone size: NA; D gene: NA; V gene: TRBV13; J gene: TRBJ2-1
CDR3 protein: CSARPGEMNTEAFF; CDR3 DNA: TGCAGTGCTAGGCCGGGGGAGATGAACACTGAAGCTTTCTTT; clone size: once; D gene: NA; V gene: TRBV20-1; J gene: TRBJ1-1
CDR3 protein: CAARGTEAFF; CDR3 DNA: TGTGCCGCCCGGGGGACTGAAGCTTTCTTT; clone size: NA; D gene: NA; V gene: TRBV10-3; J gene: TRBJ1-1
CDR3 protein: CATSARLGLKTQYF; CDR3 DNA: TGTGCCACCAGCGCCCGACTAGGCCTGAAGACCCAGTACTTC; clone size: NA; D gene: NA; V gene: TRBV15; J gene: TRBJ2-5
CDR3 protein: CASSSGWGNGEDTQYF; CDR3 DNA: TGTGCCAGCAGCTCTGGTTGGGGGAACGGTGAAGATACGCAGTATTTT; clone size: NA; D gene: NA; V gene: TRBV7-2; J gene: TRBJ2-3
CDR3 protein: CASSSGTGVGNTIYF; CDR3 DNA: TGTGCCAGCAGTTCCGGGACAGGGGTCGGAAACACCATATATTTT; clone size: NA; D gene: TRBD1; V gene: TRBV27; J gene: TRBJ1-3
CDR3 protein: CSARRDSYNEQFF; CDR3 DNA: TGCAGTGCTAGGAGGGACTCCTACAATGAGCAGTTCTTC; clone size: NA; D gene: NA; V gene: TRBV20-1; J gene: TRBJ2-1
CDR3 protein: CASSPGTGWEDTQYF; CDR3 DNA: TGTGCCAGTAGTCCCGGGACAGGGTGGGAAGATACGCAGTATTTT; clone size: NA; D gene: TRBD1; V gene: TRBV19; J gene: TRBJ2-3
CDR3 protein: CASWDRDTDGYTF; CDR3 DNA: TGTGCCAGCTGGGACCGGGACACGGATGGCTACACCTTC; clone size: NA; D gene: NA; V gene: TRBV2; J gene: TRBJ1-2
CDR3 protein: CSARDLQGSSYNEQFF; CDR3 DNA: TGCAGTGCTAGAGATCTCCAGGGAAGCTCCTACAATGAGCAGTTCTTC; clone size: NA; D gene: NA; V gene: TRBV20-1; J gene: TRBJ2-1
CDR3 protein: CASSLGVSGPRTTEAFF; CDR3 DNA: TGTGCCAGCAGCTTGGGGGTGAGCGGACCGAGGACGACTGAAGCTTTCTTT; clone size: NA; D gene: NA; V gene: TRBV5-6; J gene: TRBJ1-1
CDR3 protein: CASSQVVYRTRSEAFF; CDR3 DNA: TGTGCCAGCAGCCAAGTGGTTTACAGGACACGGTCTGAAGCTTTCTTT; clone size: once; D gene: NA; V gene: TRBV4-2; J gene: TRBJ1-1
CDR3 protein: CSVRVRDTPSGGYGYTF; CDR3 DNA: TGCAGCGTACGAGTCCGGGACACCCCCTCGGGAGGCTATGGCTACACCTTC; clone size: once; D gene: NA; V gene: TRBV29-1; J gene: TRBJ1-2
CDR3 protein: CASGPRGTGSEAFF; CDR3 DNA: TGTGCTAGTGGCCCTCGAGGGACAGGGTCTGAAGCTTTCTTT; clone size: once; D gene: TRBD1; V gene: TRBV12-5; J gene: TRBJ1-1
CDR3 protein: CAWGAGTGGHEQYF; CDR3 DNA: TGTGCCTGGGGAGCGGGGACAGGGGGCCACGAGCAGTACTTC; clone size: NA; D gene: TRBD1; V gene: TRBV30; J gene: TRBJ2-7
CDR3 protein: CASSLATANTGELFF; CDR3 DNA: TGTGCCAGCAGTTTAGCGACTGCGAACACCGGGGAGCTGTTTTTT; clone size: NA; D gene: NA; V gene: TRBV12-3/TRBV12-4; J gene: TRBJ2-2
CDR3 protein: CASSPTVHTEAFF; CDR3 DNA: TGTGCCAGCAGCCCGACGGTCCACACTGAAGCTTTCTTT; clone size: NA; D gene: NA; V gene: TRBV7-8; J gene: TRBJ1-1
CDR3 protein: CASSMTGAGNTIYF; CDR3 DNA: TGTGCCAGCAGTATGACAGGGGCTGGAAACACCATATATTTT; clone size: NA; D gene: TRBD1; V gene: TRBV27; J gene: TRBJ1-3
CDR3 protein: CASSSTVGYSPLHF; CDR3 DNA: TGTGCCAGCAGCAGTACAGTGGGGTATTCACCCCTCCACTTT; clone size: NA; D gene: NA; V gene: TRBV12-3/TRBV12-4; J gene: TRBJ1-6
CDR3 protein: CASSWGSGEAFF; CDR3 DNA: TGTGCCAGCAGCTGGGGATCGGGTGAAGCTTTCTTT; clone size: NA; D gene: NA; V gene: TRBV5-6; J gene: TRBJ1-1
CDR3 protein: CASSAGSTNTEAFF; CDR3 DNA: TGCGCCAGCAGCGCGGGGTCCACGAACACTGAAGCTTTCTTT; clone size: NA; D gene: NA; V gene: TRBV5-1; J gene: TRBJ1-1